This TCR beta chain was captured by sequencing in a study of T cells after yellow fever vaccination. About the study: CD3, CD45RA, CCR7 and CD95 were used to sort EM, EMRA, CM and Tscm memory subsets.

This CDR3 is built from 13 residues. Trimming stripped 3 bases from V and 4 bases from J, with 9 bases between. This clonotype appeared many times. TCR cDNA was made by 5'RACE template switching, adding a universal primer site and UMIs. A single record per CDR3 protein comes from TCRdb applying MiXCR to the 5' RACE reads. The sample lists under 50,000 distinct CDR3 sequences, 5% to 8% occurring once. Whole-study results and caveats: There were almost no vaccine-responding clonotypes detectable in the sorted memory subsets on day 0.

The rearrangement joins TRBV12-3 or TRBV12-4 to TRBJ2-5; D unresolved. The specimen comprised PBMCs, either bulk or a sorted T-cell subset (CD4+, CD8+, memory, or dextramer-sorted; not recorded which), sampled 45 days after the yellow fever booster vaccination. The TCR was taken from a man between 25 and 39 years old who received the YFV17D yellow fever vaccine. The CDR3 is CASSFGIGETQYF. CDR3 sequence (DNA): TGTGCCAGCAGTTTCGGAATAGGAGAGACCCAGTACTTC.